These T cell receptor beta chains were read from a single sample in a study of CD8+ T cells in alopecia areata. Sequencing was performed with immunoSEQ multiplex PCR; in TCRdb, only in-frame clones are kept and a portion is missing. The sample comprises 190,000 or so clones, around 58% of which are singletons, and approximately 12% rests with the top ten. The sample in question was CD8+ T cells sorted from blood, obtained at week 24, from a patient treated with tofacitinib. These receptors were taken from a human donor with alopecia areata. CDR3s include the opening cysteine and the closing phenylalanine or tryptophan. Fields, in order: D gene, V gene, J gene, clone size, CDR3 protein, CDR3 DNA. The D gene is left open where the match is weak. The listing skips clone size in some rows; elsewhere it reads once, few, many or a size class.

.	TRBV2	TRBJ2-7	few	CASSAGREYEQYF	TGTGCCAGCAGTGCGGGCAGGGAGTACGAGCAGTACTTC
.	TRBV7-9	TRBJ1-1	few	CASSSRDEAFF	TGTGCCAGCAGCTCGAGAGATGAAGCTTTCTTT
TRBD2	TRBV6-5	TRBJ2-4	.	CASSYLAGGLENIQYF	TGTGCCAGCAGTTACCTAGCGGGGGGACTAGAAAACATTCAGTACTTC
.	TRBV2	TRBJ2-5	once	CASRGQQETQYF	TGTGCCAGCAGAGGACAGCAAGAGACCCAGTACTTC
TRBD2	TRBV4-1	TRBJ2-7	.	CASRPGTISSWGEQYF	TGCGCCAGCAGACCCGGGACTATTTCCTCCTGGGGCGAGCAGTACTTC
TRBD1	TRBV27	TRBJ2-3	.	CASSPALYRGPTDTQYF	TGTGCCAGCAGTCCTGCACTTTACAGGGGGCCCACAGATACGCAGTATTTT
TRBD1	TRBV25-1	TRBJ2-3	few	CASRGQRSRDTQYF	TGTGCCAGTAGGGGACAGCGGTCCAGAGATACGCAGTATTTT
.	TRBV29-1	TRBJ2-7	.	CSVWDRTLYF	TGCAGCGTTTGGGACCGCACGCTCTACTTC
.	TRBV7-9	TRBJ2-7	.	CASSLAANPYEQYF	TGTGCCAGCAGCTTAGCAGCCAACCCCTACGAGCAGTACTTC
.	TRBV7-9	TRBJ2-3	.	CASSWTDPSTDTQYF	TGTGCCAGCAGCTGGACAGACCCTAGCACAGATACGCAGTATTTT
.	TRBV5-1	TRBJ1-2	.	CASSLPDGYGYTF	TGCGCCAGCAGCTTACCGGACGGTTATGGCTACACCTTC
.	TRBV11-2	TRBJ1-3	few	CAQGIRNTIYF	TGTGCGCAAGGGATTAGAAACACCATATATTTT
TRBD1	TRBV10-3	TRBJ2-1	.	CAISAHGGQGSGEQFF	TGTGCCATCAGTGCCCACGGGGGACAGGGATCGGGAGAGCAGTTCTTC
.	TRBV27	TRBJ1-4	.	CASSLLMGEKLFF	TGTGCCAGCAGTTTATTGATGGGTGAAAAACTGTTTTTT
.	TRBV19	TRBJ1-1	few	CASSITTANTEAFF	TGTGCCAGTAGTATAACTACAGCCAACACTGAAGCTTTCTTT
.	TRBV13	TRBJ2-7	.	CASSSGQSKYEQYF	TGTGCCAGCAGCTCAGGACAGAGCAAATACGAGCAGTACTTC
.	TRBV27	TRBJ2-7	.	CASSLGGAGEQYF	TGTGCCAGCAGTTTAGGGGGGGCAGGTGAGCAGTACTTC
.	TRBV11-2	TRBJ2-1	.	CASSQEQAIYNEQFF	TGTGCCAGCAGCCAAGAGCAAGCGATCTACAATGAGCAGTTCTTC
.	TRBV5-6	TRBJ2-7	few	CASSFGRAPYEQYF	TGTGCCAGCAGCTTCGGCAGGGCACCCTACGAGCAGTACTTC
.	TRBV29-1	TRBJ2-5	.	CSVWRQETQYF	TGCAGCGTTTGGAGACAAGAGACCCAGTACTTC
TRBD2	TRBV25-1	TRBJ2-7	.	CASSLAGISYEQYF	TGTGCCAGCAGCCTAGCGGGGATCTCCTACGAGCAGTACTTC
.	TRBV5-1	TRBJ1-1	few	CASSPGSNTEAFF	TGCGCCAGCAGCCCCGGATCGAACACTGAAGCTTTCTTT
.	TRBV11-2	TRBJ2-5	once	CASKFPGKQETQYF	TGTGCCAGCAAGTTCCCCGGGAAGCAAGAGACCCAGTACTTC
TRBD2	TRBV27	TRBJ2-5	.	CASSLWSGGTGETQYF	TGTGCCAGCAGTTTATGGAGCGGGGGGACTGGAGAGACCCAGTACTTC
.	TRBV14	TRBJ2-5	few	CASSHRRGETQYF	TGTGCCAGCAGCCACCGAAGGGGAGAGACCCAGTACTTC
TRBD1	TRBV5-1	TRBJ1-2	.	CASSSGQGNYGYTF	TGCGCCAGCAGCTCCGGACAGGGGAACTATGGCTACACCTTC
.	TRBV29-1	TRBJ1-1	few	CSVDPREGTEAFF	TGCAGCGTTGATCCCAGGGAAGGAACTGAAGCTTTCTTT
TRBD1	TRBV27	TRBJ2-7	few	CASRITGGPYEQYF	TGTGCCAGCAGAATCACAGGGGGCCCTTACGAGCAGTACTTC
.	TRBV5-1	TRBJ2-2	.	CASSQGHLSNTGELFF	TGCGCCAGCAGCCAGGGACACCTTTCGAACACCGGGGAGCTGTTTTTT
.	TRBV20-1	TRBJ2-5	.	CSAAGRETQYF	TGCAGTGCTGCCGGCCGTGAGACCCAGTACTTC
TRBD1	TRBV29-1	TRBJ1-2	.	CSVHGTDYGYTF	TGCAGCGTTCACGGGACAGACTATGGCTACACCTTC
.	TRBV11-2	TRBJ2-3	once	CASSLIWTDTQYF	TGTGCCAGCAGCTTGATATGGACAGATACGCAGTATTTT
.	TRBV6-5	TRBJ2-7	.	CASSYRANYEQYF	TGTGCCAGCAGTTACCGGGCCAACTACGAGCAGTACTTC
.	TRBV5-1	TRBJ2-2	.	CASSGYNGELFF	TGCGCCAGCAGCGGTTACAACGGGGAGCTGTTTTTT
.	TRBV5-1	TRBJ1-5	.	CASSLTGYSNQPQHF	TGCGCCAGCAGCTTAACAGGCTATAGCAATCAGCCCCAGCATTTT
TRBD1	TRBV4-1	TRBJ2-5	.	CASSQEARPGQGWATQYF	TGCGCCAGCAGCCAAGAGGCTAGACCGGGACAGGGGTGGGCGACCCAGTACTTC
.	TRBV7-9	TRBJ1-2	.	CASSLGKGTHNYGYTF	TGTGCCAGCAGCTTAGGCAAGGGTACTCATAACTATGGCTACACCTTC
.	TRBV29-1	TRBJ2-5	few	CSVHRDKPIQETQYF	TGCAGCGTACATAGGGACAAACCGATCCAAGAGACCCAGTACTTC
.	TRBV6-5	TRBJ1-1	.	CASSPRGGALEAFF	TGTGCCAGCAGCCCCCGGGGGGGGGCCCTAGAAGCTTTCTTT
.	TRBV15	TRBJ1-5	.	CATSRDRGSNQPQHF	TGTGCCACCAGCAGAGATCGGGGAAGCAATCAGCCCCAGCATTTT